These 16 T cell receptor beta chains came from one sample sequenced in a study of blood T cell repertoires in COVID-19. Repertoires were generated with immunoSEQ multiplex PCR, while TCRdb's copy carries only in-frame clones and drops some. The sample consists of a few hundred thousand clones, around 86% of them appearing once. Sequences were obtained from peripheral blood. The receptor set was obtained from a woman between 55 and 75 years old with COVID-19, enrolled during active disease.

J is TRBJ2-7 and V is TRBV6-6, with D perhaps matching TRBD2 (5 bases). Germline CDR1 MNHNY, CDR2 SVGAGI (reference sequence). V was trimmed by 6 bases and J by 4 bases, leaving 10 bases between them. The CDR3 is 12 residues long. The CDR3 loop reads CASSRTRYEQYF. In DNA form, the CDR3 reads TGTGCCAGCAGCCGAACTAGATACGAGCAGTACTTC.

The chain has TRBV5-1 and TRBJ2-2, with no clear D. There are 14 residues in the CDR3. Trimming left V 6 bases short and J 4 bases short, with 13 bases between. Germline CDR1 reads SGHRS; CDR2 reads YFSETQ. CDR3 bases: TGCGCCAGCACCTATCCGCGGAGCACCGGGGAGCTGTTTTTT. Translated: CASTYPRSTGELFF.

This sequence joins TRBV6-5 and TRBJ2-7; D may be TRBD2 (5 bases). Trimming shortened V by 1 base and J by 2 bases, and 12 bases separated the two germline ends. The germline V gene encodes CDR1 MNHEY and CDR2 SVGAGI. This CDR3 spans 15 amino acids. DNA of the CDR3: TGTGCCAGCAGTTACTTGGCTAGCTTTCCCTACGAGCAGTACTTC. Its translation: CASSYLASFPYEQYF.

The J gene is TRBJ2-1, the V gene TRBV27; 13 positions agree with TRBD2. Trimming cost V 6 bases and J 7 bases; bases outside gene matches: 12. This CDR3 is built from 17 residues. CDR1 and CDR2 (germline): MNHEY, SMNVEV (reference sequence). CDR3 sequence reads: CASRKNEGLAGANEQFF. The CDR3 DNA follows: TGTGCCAGCAGAAAAAATGAAGGACTAGCGGGAGCAAATGAGCAGTTCTTC.

The DNA of the CDR3 is TGTGCCAGCAGCTTGGGACAGGGGATGAACACTGAAGCTTTCTTT. Residues: CASSLGQGMNTEAFF. V is TRBV5-8 and J is TRBJ1-1; 8 positions agree with TRBD1. The CDR3 has 15 residues. Trimming removed 0 bases from V and 0 bases from J; junction bases left unmatched: 1. Germline-derived CDR1 and CDR2 are SGHTS and YDEGEE.

The genes are TRBV27 and TRBJ2-3; D gene unclear. The V end lost 5 bases, the J end lost 6 bases, and 15 bases lay between the germline ends. CDR1 and CDR2 (germline): MNHEY, SMNVEV (reference sequence). The CDR3 spans 14 residues. This CDR3 reads CASSTLIGADTQYF. As DNA, the CDR3 is TGTGCCAGCAGTACCCTCATCGGAGCGGATACGCAGTATTTT.

The chain recombines TRBV29-1 with TRBJ2-7; 7 bases are shared with TRBD1. V shed 6 bases and J 0 bases; nucleotides not matched to a gene: 11. Germline values: CDR1 SQVTM, CDR2 ANQGSEA. There are 15 residues in the CDR3. The CDR3 nucleotides read TGCAGCGTCAAGATCGGACAGGCCTTCTCCTACGAGCAGTACTTC. Its protein is CSVKIGQAFSYEQYF.

The chain couples TRBV18 to TRBJ2-5; TRBD1 is a possible D gene (7 bases). V lost 4 bases to trimming and J lost 2 bases, with 11 bases between them. CDR1 and CDR2 (germline): KGHSH, LQKENI. This CDR3 contains 14 residues. CDR3 DNA: TGTGCCAGCTCACAGCAGGGGGGTCAAGAGACCCAGTACTTC. Its protein product is CASSQQGGQETQYF.

The rearrangement joins TRBV28 to TRBJ1-1; 7 nucleotides line up with TRBD1. V lost 6 bases to trimming and J lost 1 base; unmatched junction nucleotides: 14. Germline-derived CDR1 and CDR2 are MDHEN and SYDVKM. The CDR3 totals 17 residues. The CDR3 loop reads CASRPPRGLRRNTEAFF. The CDR3 DNA is TGTGCCAGCAGGCCGCCGAGGGGGCTCCGAAGGAACACTGAAGCTTTCTTT.

V usage is TRBV7-3 and J usage is TRBJ2-1, with 8 bases that match TRBD2. J lost 8 bases, V lost 5 bases, and 11 bases had no gene match. Germline CDR1 is SGHTA and CDR2 is FQGTGA. This CDR3 region has 15 residues. The DNA for the CDR3 is TGTGCCAGCAGCCGATGGACTAGCCCGGTGGATGAGCAGTTCTTC. It yields the protein CASSRWTSPVDEQFF.

The chain joins TRBV30 to TRBJ1-4; D is undetermined. CDR1 GTSNPN and CDR2 SVGIG come from the germline V gene (reference sequence). V lost 6 bases, J lost 8 bases, and 19 bases lay in between. The CDR3 totals 14 residues. The CDR3 spells CACPQRRKTEKLFF. Written as DNA, the CDR3 is TGTGCCTGCCCCCAGAGGAGGAAGACGGAAAAACTGTTTTTT.

The V gene is TRBV30, the J gene TRBJ1-6, with D uncertain. The CDR3 loop spans 14 amino acids. The germline CDR1 and CDR2 sequences are GTSNPN and SVGIG (reference sequence). Deletions cut 0 bases from V and 8 bases from J, with 11 bases between. CDR3 region: CAWSVWPHHSPLHF. CDR3 DNA sequence: TGTGCCTGGAGTGTATGGCCGCATCATTCACCCCTCCACTTT.

In its sample, this clone was seen once. The chain couples TRBV14 to TRBJ1-1; D is ambiguous. Germline assignment: CDR1 SGHDN and CDR2 FVKESK. The CDR3 contains 14 residues. V was cut by 0 bases and J by 7 bases, with 12 bases left in between. CDR3 DNA sequence: TGTGCCAGCAGCCAAGATACAAGGCGGGGTGAAGCTTTCTTT. Residues: CASSQDTRRGEAFF.

The chain links TRBV6-8 to TRBJ2-1; 13 nucleotides match TRBD2. This CDR3 has 16 amino acids. Losses at the gene ends were 5 bases for V and 2 bases for J; bases not matched to a gene: 3. CDR1 and CDR2 (germline): MNHGY, SAAAGT. In DNA form, the CDR3 reads TGTGCCAGCAGTCCCGGACTAGCGGGAGCCTACAATGAGCAGTTCTTC. This translates into CASSPGLAGAYNEQFF.

The chain links TRBV12-3 or TRBV12-4 to TRBJ1-6; D is uncertain. Trimming removed 6 bases at V and 7 bases at J, with 10 bases between. The CDR3 extends over 13 amino acids. This chain's CDR3 is CASSLKENSPLHF. CDR3 nucleotides: TGTGCCAGCAGCCTCAAGGAGAATTCACCCCTCCACTTT.

The CDR3 nucleotides are TGTGCCAGCAGCTTGTCAGGCGATCAGCCCCAGCATTTT. Translating it yields CASSLSGDQPQHF. This chain links TRBV5-6 with TRBJ1-5; D not resolved. The germline V gene encodes CDR1 SGHDT and CDR2 YYEEEE. Trimming stripped 1 base from V and 5 bases from J, with 7 bases between. The CDR3 is made up of 13 amino acids.